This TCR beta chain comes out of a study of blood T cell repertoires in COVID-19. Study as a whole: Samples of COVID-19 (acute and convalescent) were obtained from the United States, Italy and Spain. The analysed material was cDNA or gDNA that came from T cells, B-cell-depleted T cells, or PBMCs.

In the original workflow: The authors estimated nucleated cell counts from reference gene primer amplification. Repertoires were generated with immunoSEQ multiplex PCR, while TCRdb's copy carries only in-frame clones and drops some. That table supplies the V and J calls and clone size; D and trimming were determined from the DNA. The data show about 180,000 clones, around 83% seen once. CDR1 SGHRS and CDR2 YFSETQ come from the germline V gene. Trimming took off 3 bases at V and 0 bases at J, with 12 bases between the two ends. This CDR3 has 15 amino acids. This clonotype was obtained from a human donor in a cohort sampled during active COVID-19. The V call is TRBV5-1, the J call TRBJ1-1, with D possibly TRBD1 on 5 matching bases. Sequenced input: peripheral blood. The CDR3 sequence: CASSYQGGVNTEAFF. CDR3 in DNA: TGCGCCAGCAGCTACCAAGGAGGGGTGAACACTGAAGCTTTCTTT.